Listed here are 26 T cell receptor beta chains from one sample, sequenced in a study of T-cell memory formation after mild COVID-19. Via MiXCR, TCRdb re-called the 5' RACE reads, giving one row per CDR3 protein. The table shows 220,000 or so distinct CDR3 sequences, with over 7.5% occurring only once. Specimen: PBMCs or a T cell subset sorted from them (not recorded which). Every receptor here comes from a man aged 18 to 30 who had mild COVID-19 (a few samples of this study predate the infection). Cell type and time point are not known.

The V call is TRBV3-1, the J call TRBJ1-6, with D possibly matching TRBD1 (6 bases). Germline values: CDR1 LGHDT, CDR2 YNNKEL (reference sequence). The CDR3 sequence is 15 residues long. V lost 4 bases and J 7 bases, leaving 14 bases between the germline ends. CDR3 in amino acids: CASSLRTVGNSPLHF. The CDR3 nucleotides read TGTGCCAGCAGCCTAAGGACAGTCGGGAATTCACCCCTCCACTTT.

This clonotype occurred a few times. This rearrangement joins TRBV4-3 to TRBJ2-2; D is unresolved. Trimming stripped 4 bases from V and 3 bases from J, with 12 bases between. In germline, CDR1 is LGHNA, CDR2 YSLEER. The CDR3 covers 15 residues. Here the CDR3 reads CASSRPGVYTGELFF. CDR3 sequence (DNA): TGCGCCAGCAGCCGCCCGGGCGTTTACACCGGGGAGCTGTTTTTT.

The chain employs TRBV20-1 and TRBJ1-1; D ambiguous. The ends were cut back, 3 bases at V and 8 bases at J, with 7 bases in the middle. The CDR3 length is 10 residues. CDR1 is DFQATT, CDR2 SNEGSKA, per germline (reference sequence). The DNA of the CDR3 is TGCAGTGCTAGGGACCGAGAAGCTTTCTTT. Translated, it gives CSARDREAFF.

Concerning this clonotype itself: Compared with germline, one end of the junction differs, possibly owing to a read error. This chain uses TRBV7-6 with TRBJ2-5, with 8 bases matching TRBD1. This CDR3 is built from 12 residues. CDR1 is SGHVS, CDR2 FNYEAQ, per germline. CDR3 sequence: CAGSRGPETQYF. The CDR3 coding sequence is TGTGCCGGCAGCAGGGGGCCGGAGACCCAGTACTTC.

This clonotype was seen ten or more times. The junction shows a germline mismatch at one end, possibly a read error. J is TRBJ2-1 and V is TRBV6-6, with D perhaps TRBD2 (6 bases). This CDR3 has 12 amino acids. Per the germline V gene, CDR1 is MNHNY and CDR2 is SVGAGI (reference sequence). The CDR3 sequence: CASRPEGTAKVF. The DNA of the CDR3 is TGTGCCAGCAGGCCAGAAGGGACTGCAAAGGTCTTC.

This clonotype was counted only a few times. V and J are TRBV5-5 and TRBJ2-7; tentatively, D is TRBD1 (6 bases). Germline V gene data show CDR1 as SGHKS and CDR2 as YYEKEE (reference sequence). The V and J ends lost 4 bases and 0 bases respectively, with 11 bases between them. The CDR3 has 14 amino acids. CDR3 coding DNA: TGTGCCAGCAGCATTCCGGGACACTCCTACGAGCAGTACTTC. This translates into CASSIPGHSYEQYF.

V and J are TRBV5-1 and TRBJ1-2, with 7 positions matching TRBD1. The CDR3 has 14 amino acids. Germline CDR1 reads SGHRS; CDR2 reads YFSETQ. V trimming: 5 bases; J trimming: 4 bases; junction bases outside the gene matches: 8. DNA for the CDR3: TGCGCCAGCAGAATTCCAGGGGGTAGCTATGGCTACACCTTC. It codes for CASRIPGGSYGYTF.

The rearrangement uses TRBV29-1 and TRBJ1-1, with a possible D match to TRBD1 (6 bases). This CDR3 has 14 residues. Germline CDR1 and CDR2: SQVTM and ANQGSEA. Trimming took off 4 bases at V and 1 base at J, with 13 bases between the two ends. The CDR3 loop reads CSVVPGAANTEAFF. The CDR3 nucleotides are TGCAGCGTTGTCCCGGGGGCGGCGAACACTGAAGCTTTCTTT.

This clonotype showed up just a few times. The chain combines TRBV15 with TRBJ1-4; no definite D call. V was clipped by 0 bases and J by 1 base, with 6 bases between them. Germline V lookup: CDR1 LNHNV, CDR2 YYDKDF (reference sequence). The CDR3 has 15 residues. The CDR3 region is CATSRDPGTNEKLFF. The CDR3 DNA reads as TGTGCCACCAGCAGAGATCCAGGAACTAATGAAAAACTGTTTTTT.

In this sample, this clonotype turned up a few times. The CDR3 spells CASSQSQQAYSPGANVLTF. For the CDR3, the DNA is TGCGCCAGCAGTCAATCTCAACAGGCTTACTCTCCTGGGGCCAACGTCCTGACTTTC. V is TRBV23-1 and J is TRBJ2-6; D is possibly TRBD1 (5 bases). TRBV23-1 is recorded as an ORF, its role being uncertain. The CDR3 runs to 19 residues. V lost 0 bases and J 2 bases, leaving 17 bases between the germline ends.

This clonotype turned up a few times. The chain combines TRBV5-5 with TRBJ1-5; D gene uncertain. The V and J ends lost 0 bases and 7 bases respectively, with 8 bases between them. Germline CDR1 and CDR2: SGHKS and YYEKEE (reference sequence). This CDR3 contains 13 residues. In DNA, the CDR3 is TGTGCCAGCAGCTTGGGGGTAATGCAGCCCCAGCATTTT. It codes for CASSLGVMQPQHF.

This clonotype was counted between two and nine times. The chain employs TRBV6-6 and TRBJ1-6, with TRBD1 identical over 8 bases. The V gene's germline CDR1 is MNHNY and CDR2 SVGAGI (reference sequence). Trimming took 6 bases from V and 3 from J; bases not matched to a gene: 7. The CDR3 is made up of 16 amino acids. The CDR3 reads CASRSPTGVYNSPLHF. The CDR3 DNA follows: TGTGCCAGCAGATCTCCGACAGGGGTCTATAATTCACCCCTCCACTTT.

The gene calls are TRBV5-1 and TRBJ2-2; a weak D match, TRBD2 (6 bases). With 4 bases removed from V and 3 bases from J, the gap between germline ends came to 19 bases. The CDR3 sequence is 17 residues long. Germline V lookup: CDR1 SGHRS, CDR2 YFSETQ. CDR3 loop: CASSTGLPGRDTGELFF. The CDR3 region has the DNA TGCGCCAGCAGCACCGGACTACCCGGCCGGGACACCGGGGAGCTGTTTTTT.

This clonotype was seen a few times. The chain employs TRBV5-1 and TRBJ1-2, with a possible D match to TRBD1 (6 bases). Germline lookup yields CDR1 SGHRS and CDR2 YFSETQ. Between the trimmed V and J ends, which lost 5 bases and 5 bases, there was a span of 19 bases. This CDR3 is 15 amino acids long. The CDR3 nucleotides read TGCGCCAGCAGTCCCGGGACAACTATCACGTATGGCTACACCTTC. Protein product: CASSPGTTITYGYTF.

This clonotype was picked up a small number of times. This chain joins TRBV12-3 or TRBV12-4 and TRBJ1-3; D gene uncertain. CDR3 length: 15 amino acids. Trimming took 2 bases from V and 2 from J, leaving 10 bases between them. The CDR3, as DNA: TGTGCCAGCAGTTTATTAAGAGCGGCTGGAAACACCATATATTTT. Protein: CASSLLRAAGNTIYF.

This clonotype came up a few times. In nucleotides, the CDR3 is TGTGCCAGCAGGAACCGGACTAGCCCGAGATTCACAGATACGCAGTATTTT. Amino acids: CASRNRTSPRFTDTQYF. This sequence joins TRBV6-2 or TRBV6-3 and TRBJ2-3; 8 nucleotides match TRBD2. The CDR3 runs 17 residues. The germline V gene has CDR1 MNHEY and CDR2 SVGEGT. V lost 6 bases and J lost 2; bases outside the gene matches: 13.

V usage is TRBV29-1 and J usage is TRBJ2-7; 9 bases align to TRBD1. Per germline, CDR1 SQVTM and CDR2 ANQGSEA. The CDR3 totals 16 residues. V shed 2 bases and J 4 bases; nucleotides not matched to a gene: 12. The CDR3 here is CSVESYSGTGKYEQYV. The CDR3 DNA reads TGCAGCGTTGAATCTTACTCCGGGACAGGGAAGTACGAGCAGTACGTC.

The chain joins TRBV14 to TRBJ2-3; 10 bases align to TRBD2. This CDR3 is built from 15 residues. Germline values: CDR1 SGHDN, CDR2 FVKESK. V was clipped by 0 bases and J by 4 bases; unmatched bases: 1. Written as DNA, the CDR3 is TGTGCCAGCAGCCAAGAGGGACTAGCGTCAGATACGCAGTATTTT. Translated, it gives CASSQEGLASDTQYF. Supplemented by reference TRBV14 and TRBJ2-3, the full variable domain reads EAGVTQFPSHSVIEKGQTVTLRCDPISGHDNLYWYRRVMGKEIKFLLHFVKESKQDESGMPNNRFLAERTGGTYSTLKVQPAELEDSGVYFCASSQEGLASDTQYFGPGTRLTVL.

This clonotype was picked up many times. The chain uses TRBV5-1 and TRBJ2-1, with 9 bases identical to TRBD2. Germline values: CDR1 SGHRS, CDR2 YFSETQ. Germline trimming cut 6 bases from V and 7 bases from J; bases unmatched to any gene: 11. The length of the CDR3 is 15 residues. In DNA form, the CDR3 reads TGCGCCAGCAAGCGTCTAGCGGGGACGGGGAATGAGCAGTTCTTC. Amino acids: CASKRLAGTGNEQFF.

This clonotype was detected many times. V gene TRBV7-2 combines with J gene TRBJ1-5; unclear D gene. The length of the CDR3 is 14 residues. Deletions cut 2 bases from V and 2 bases from J, with 7 bases between. Germline V gene sequence: CDR1 SGHTA, CDR2 FQGNSA. CDR3 residues: CASSLRAGNQPQHF. The CDR3 nucleotides read TGTGCCAGCAGCTTAAGGGCAGGCAATCAGCCCCAGCATTTT.

This chain joins TRBV6-5 and TRBJ2-5; D gene unclear. The germline V gene encodes CDR1 MNHEY and CDR2 SVGAGI. This CDR3 spans 14 amino acids. V was cut by 0 bases and J by 1 base, with 6 bases left in between. This CDR3 is CASSYSRLQETQYF. CDR3 sequence (DNA): TGTGCCAGCAGTTACTCCCGACTCCAAGAGACCCAGTACTTC.

The CDR3 region has the DNA TGTGCCAGCCAAGGACAGGCAAATCAGCCCCAGCATTTT. Translation gives CASQGQANQPQHF. The rearrangement uses TRBV18 and TRBJ1-5; 7 bases match TRBD1. The ends lost 8 bases at V and 4 bases at J; junction bases unmatched: 5. The germline gives CDR1 KGHSH, CDR2 LQKENI. The CDR3 consists of 13 residues.

The chain joins TRBV7-2 to TRBJ2-7; 8 bases are a match to TRBD1. The CDR3 contains 13 residues. The trim removed 5 bases at V and 9 bases at J, leaving 9 bases unmatched. CDR1 is SGHTA and CDR2 is FQGNSA in the germline V gene. CDR3 in amino acids: CASSPGQGRGQYF. CDR3 nucleotide sequence: TGTGCCAGCAGCCCAGGACAGGGCCGCGGGCAGTACTTC.

The rearrangement links TRBV2 to TRBJ2-5; TRBD2 aligns across 13 bases. Germline CDR1 reads SNHLY; CDR2 reads FYNNEI. This CDR3 has 15 residues. V was clipped by 6 bases and J by 4 bases; unmatched bases: 5. The CDR3 DNA sequence: TGTGCCAGCAGAGACTGGACTAGCGGGGGAGAGACCCAGTACTTC. Translating gives CASRDWTSGGETQYF.

V is TRBV6-1 and J is TRBJ2-5; 11 bases map to TRBD2. There are 17 residues in the CDR3. The germline V gene encodes CDR1 MNHNS and CDR2 SASEGT. The V and J ends lost 6 bases and 0 bases, in that order; junction bases with no gene match: 9. The CDR3 loop is CASSTGLAGPYQETQYF. The CDR3 DNA reads as TGTGCCAGCAGCACCGGACTAGCGGGCCCCTACCAAGAGACCCAGTACTTC.

This clonotype has a handful of counts. V gene TRBV29-1 combines with J gene TRBJ1-2, with 7 bases lining up with TRBD1. CDR1 is SQVTM and CDR2 is ANQGSEA in the germline V gene. The CDR3 is made up of 12 amino acids. V dropped 7 bases and J dropped 7; count of bases not matched to a gene: 9. This CDR3 reads CSETQGSGGYTF. The CDR3 DNA reads TGCAGCGAGACACAGGGGAGTGGTGGCTACACCTTC. Filled out from reference TRBV29-1 and TRBJ1-2, the complete variable domain reads SAVISQKPSRDICQRGTSLTIQCQVDSQVTMMFWYRQQPGQSLTLIATANQGSEATYESGFVIDKFPISRPNLTFSTLTVSNMSPEDSSIYLCSETQGSGGYTFGSGTRLTVV.